These 5 T cell receptor beta chains were sequenced from one sample in a study of T cell changes during pregnancy in multiple sclerosis. Assay used: immunoSEQ multiplex PCR; TCRdb lists only in-frame clones, some missing. The sample has 20,000 to 25,000 clones, about nine tenths seen once. The material was CD8+ T cells from peripheral blood mononuclear cells, obtained in the first trimester of pregnancy. These receptors originate from a female donor in good health, enrolled as a control in a pregnancy study.

J is TRBJ2-7 and V is TRBV4-3, with 7 bases that match TRBD1. Per the germline V gene, CDR1 is LGHNA and CDR2 is YSLEER. The CDR3 contains 15 residues. The V segment lost 4 bases and the J segment 0 bases; nucleotides outside the gene matches: 6. CDR3 DNA sequence: TGCGCCAGCAGCCCAGACAGGGCGAGCTCCTACGAGCAGTACTTC. Residues: CASSPDRASSYEQYF.

The gene calls are TRBV14 and TRBJ2-2; 9 nucleotides line up with TRBD1. This CDR3 is 16 amino acids long. CDR1 is SGHDN and CDR2 is FVKESK in the germline V gene. V was clipped by 6 bases and J by 0 bases; unmatched bases: 5. CDR3 sequence (DNA): TGTGCCAGCAGGGCCGGGACAGGGCCGAACACCGGGGAGCTGTTTTTT. Encoded protein: CASRAGTGPNTGELFF.

Judged by abundance, this clone is large (0.1 to 1%). This rearrangement joins TRBV7-9 to TRBJ2-3; D is uncertain. CDR3 length: 16 residues. With 5 bases removed from V and 2 bases from J, the gap between germline ends came to 17 bases. Germline CDR1 reads SEHNR; CDR2 reads FQNEAQ (reference sequence). The CDR3 loop is CASSPVRQVTTDTQYF. In nucleotides, the CDR3 is TGTGCCAGCAGCCCTGTAAGGCAGGTCACCACAGATACGCAGTATTTT.

The chain couples TRBV9 to TRBJ2-7; 8 nucleotides agree with TRBD2. Germline V gives CDR1 SGDLS, CDR2 YYNGEE. The CDR3 is made up of 15 amino acids. V was pared by 3 bases and J by 3 bases, with 8 bases of the junction left unmatched. CDR3 protein: CASSGGAGGGYEQYF. For the CDR3, the DNA is TGTGCCAGCAGCGGAGGGGCGGGGGGCGGCTACGAGCAGTACTTC.

The chain joins TRBV29-1 to TRBJ1-2; 7 bases are shared with TRBD1. Germline CDR1 reads SQVTM; CDR2 reads ANQGSEA. The J segment lost 4 bases and the V segment lost 3 bases, leaving 8 bases of the junction unmatched. The CDR3 spans 14 residues. CDR3 nucleotide sequence: TGCAGCGTTGATCCTTTGACAGGGCCCTATGGCTACACCTTC. Encoded protein: CSVDPLTGPYGYTF.